The T cell receptor beta chain under discussion was sequenced for a study of blood T cell repertoires in COVID-19. Assay: immunoSEQ multiplex PCR; the TCRdb copy retains only in-frame clones and omits some. The sample records approximately 300,000 clones, approximately 91% being singletons. Germline V gene data show CDR1 as SGHAT and CDR2 as FQNNGV. Trimming removed 4 bases from V and 6 bases from J; junction bases left unmatched: 8. The CDR3 extends over 15 amino acids. Recruits, aged roughly 18 to 90 years, lived in about two dozen US areas. Cohort assignment relied on participant-reported clinical history. Cohort 3 donors counted as recovered after two negative PCRs, clearance, or resolved symptoms.

Sequenced sample: PBMCs or T cells enriched from blood (not recorded which). The clonotype comes from a man aged 55 to 70 who had recovered from COVID-19. The chain combines TRBV11-2 with TRBJ1-2, with 10 bases that match TRBD1. In DNA form, the CDR3 reads TGTGCCAGCAGCTACTCCGGGACAGGGGATGATGGCTACACCTTC. Translated: CASSYSGTGDDGYTF.